The following is a T cell receptor beta chain sequence with its context. The target of this receptor is not known. Within one base of it there is no much larger clone, and no base qualities were kept. This record belongs to a study of blood T cell repertoires in COVID-19 (dated by TCRdb to about 2020). For the wider study: Samples from collaborators originated in the United States, Italy and Spain and spanned both the acute and convalescent phases of COVID-19. The material from the prospective study consisted of cDNA or gDNA derived from T cells, B-cell-depleted T cells, or PBMCs. Deeply sampled blood TCRbeta repertoires from subjects exposed to, actively infected with, or recovered from COVID-19 were included in the dataset. The repertoires were released in a freely available public database intended as a resource for research on the immune response to SARS-CoV-2. The samples were drawn from the first 160 participants of the ongoing ImmuneRACE study and from 1,200 or so subjects provided by 6 global collaborators. Nearly every sample came with metadata listing a de-identified subject ID, COVID-19 status, age in years and sex. HLA class I and class II types, where available, came from metadata supplied by the sample provider rather than from assay-based typing. Overall study outcomes, separate from this receptor: The amount of clinical and demographic metadata varied by source and participant and was provided uncurated.

Enrolling through a virtual design, the prospective study's participants ranged in age from roughly 18 to 95 years and lived across roughly 23 United States geographic areas. Cohort assignment in the prospective study relied on participant-reported clinical history from a screening survey and a study questionnaire. Recovered participants in ImmuneRACE Cohort 3 were defined by two consecutive negative NP/OP PCR tests, clearance by a healthcare professional, or resolution of symptoms. In the prospective study, whole blood, serum and a nasopharyngeal or oropharyngeal swab were collected from each participant by mobile phlebotomists. Additional blood draws and questionnaires over a 2-month period could optionally be provided by prospective study participants. Before DNA extraction, prospective study blood samples were shipped either frozen or at room temperature. TCRbeta CDR3 regions were amplified from genomic DNA using the immunoSEQ Assay, a bias-controlled multiplex PCR. Per the source publication's procedure: Nucleated cell counts per sample were estimated from amplification of reference gene primers within the assay. To quantify the absolute abundance of each unique TCRbeta CDR3 rearrangement, sequence reads were collapsed and filtered. For each sample, productive Simpson clonality was calculated as the square root of Simpson's diversity index over productive rearrangements. TCRdb retrieved this table from immuneACCESS and kept in-frame rearrangements only. Not all clones are present; in checked studies, unresolved V genes account for under half, and no reason is known for the remainder. That table supplies the V and J calls and clone size; D and trimming were determined from the DNA. The sample table records fewer than 300,000 clones; 75% to 95% of these occur just once. The ten largest clones represent 1% to 1.3% of the sample.

The CDR3 runs 18 residues from the cysteine to the phenylalanine. The retained sequence is limited to the CDR3, 54 bases, with the frame set at the first base. V ends up 5 bases short and J 0 bases short, with an unmatched junction base count of 11. CDR1 and CDR2 are drawn from the germline V gene (reference sequence): LNHDA, SQIVND. The sequencing input was PBMCs or T cells enriched from blood (not recorded which). This sequence uses TRBV19 and TRBJ1-5; the central 9 bases match TRBD1. This receptor was obtained from a woman younger than 45 who had recovered from COVID-19. The CDR3 amino acid sequence is: CASSGRDRETYSNQPQHF. Read as DNA, the sequence is TGTGCCAGTAGTGGTCGGGACAGGGAGACCTATAGCAATCAGCCCCAGCATTTT. The full variable domain, with segments outside the CDR3 supplied by the reference TRBV19 and TRBJ1-5 proteins, appears as DGGITQSPKYLFRKEGQNVTLSCEQNLNHDAMYWYRQDPGQGLRLIYYSQIVNDFQKGDIAEGYSVSREKKESFPLTVTSAQKNPTAFYLCASSGRDRETYSNQPQHFGDGTRLSIL.